This T cell receptor (beta chain) came from a study of blood T cell repertoires in COVID-19. This clone was picked up a small number of times. Profiled with immunoSEQ multiplex PCR; TCRdb holds only in-frame clones, not every one. The table has about 59,000 clones, 87% seen once; the top ten hold 5% to 6.5%. This clonotype was obtained from an elderly man in a cohort sampled during active COVID-19. The sequencing input was peripheral blood.

The CDR3: CASSQAGTGIPDTQYF. In DNA, the CDR3 is TGCGCCAGCAGCCAAGCCGGGACAGGGATTCCAGATACGCAGTATTTT. The chain recombines TRBV4-1 with TRBJ2-3; TRBD1 matches 9 bases. The CDR3 extends over 16 amino acids. Germline CDR1 reads MGHRA; CDR2 reads YSYEKL. The trim removed 1 base at V and 4 bases at J, leaving 6 bases unmatched.